What follows are 7 T cell receptor beta chains derived from one specimen sequenced in a study of T cell responses to AZD1222 COVID-19 vaccine (dated by TCRdb to about 2021). According to the study, the label for this sample's time point signals: baseline before first vaccination. Receptor amplification or capture employed the immunoSEQ multiplex PCR assay. TCRdb took this table from immuneACCESS and kept in-frame rearrangements with V and J called. Such tables lack part of the clones; where checked against another copy, unresolved V genes explain under half of the gap, and the rest is unexplained. This sample lists some 130,000 clones; approximately 88% were detected once. Less than 4% of the sample comes from the top ten. Sequencing used peripheral blood, obtained on day 0 of AZD1222 vaccination. The receptor set was obtained from an adult in good health.

The chain links TRBV14 to TRBJ1-2; D call uncertain. Per germline, CDR1 SGHDN and CDR2 FVKESK. The V gene lost 1 base and the J gene lost 5 bases, with 8 bases spanning the gap. This CDR3 has 13 amino acids. As DNA, the CDR3 is TGTGCCAGCAGCCAAGCAGGAGGGTATGGCTACACCTTC. It translates to CASSQAGGYGYTF.

This chain joins TRBV9 and TRBJ1-1; TRBD1 agrees at 7 bases. CDR1 is SGDLS and CDR2 is YYNGEE in the germline V gene. J was trimmed by 1 base and V by 4 bases; bases with no gene match: 7. The CDR3 has 15 residues. CDR3 residues: CASSPGQVRNTEAFF. In DNA form, the CDR3 reads TGTGCCAGCAGCCCAGGACAGGTTCGGAACACTGAAGCTTTCTTT.

The V gene is TRBV19, the J gene TRBJ1-4, with D possibly TRBD1 on 5 matching bases. Trimming pared 6 bases from V and 8 bases from J, leaving 16 bases between. The CDR3 is 14 amino acids. Per germline, CDR1 LNHDA and CDR2 SQIVND (reference sequence). CDR3 region: CASSPGTGLEKLFF. The CDR3, as DNA: TGTGCCAGTAGCCCTGGTACAGGTTTGGAAAAACTGTTTTTT.

Here the CDR3 reads CASSLKPGGSDYGYTF. The CDR3 coding sequence is TGTGCCAGCAGTTTAAAACCCGGGGGGTCCGACTATGGCTACACCTTC. This chain uses TRBV27 with TRBJ1-2; D might be TRBD1 (5 bases). The CDR3 is 16 amino acids. The V end was cut by 2 bases, the J end by 3 bases, with 16 bases between. The germline gives CDR1 MNHEY, CDR2 SMNVEV (reference sequence).

The chain uses TRBV10-3 and TRBJ1-1, with D possibly being TRBD1 (5 bases). CDR3 length: 14 residues. V was pared by 3 bases and J by 4 bases, with 12 bases between. Germline V CDR1 and CDR2: ENHRY, SYGVKD. The CDR3 here is CAISEITTGTEAFF. In DNA, the CDR3 is TGTGCCATCAGTGAAATCACCACAGGCACTGAAGCTTTCTTT.

Turning to this clone: One end of the junction varies from germline; a read error may be responsible. The chain carries TRBV6-5 and TRBJ1-2, with D possibly TRBD1 on 6 matching bases. The length of the CDR3 is 11 residues. The germline gives CDR1 MNHEY, CDR2 SVGAGI. Here the CDR3 reads CASRSAGQLSF. The CDR3 DNA is TGTGCCAGCAGATCCGCAGGACAGCTCTCCTTC.

The chain carries TRBV5-1 and TRBJ1-4, with a weak D call TRBD1 (5 bases). This CDR3 is 15 amino acids long. Trimming cost V 0 bases and J 7 bases, with 13 bases left between them. CDR1 and CDR2 (germline): SGHRS, YFSETQ. The CDR3 loop reads CASSLASGMGEKLFF. The CDR3, as DNA: TGCGCCAGCAGCTTGGCCTCAGGGATGGGTGAAAAACTGTTTTTT.